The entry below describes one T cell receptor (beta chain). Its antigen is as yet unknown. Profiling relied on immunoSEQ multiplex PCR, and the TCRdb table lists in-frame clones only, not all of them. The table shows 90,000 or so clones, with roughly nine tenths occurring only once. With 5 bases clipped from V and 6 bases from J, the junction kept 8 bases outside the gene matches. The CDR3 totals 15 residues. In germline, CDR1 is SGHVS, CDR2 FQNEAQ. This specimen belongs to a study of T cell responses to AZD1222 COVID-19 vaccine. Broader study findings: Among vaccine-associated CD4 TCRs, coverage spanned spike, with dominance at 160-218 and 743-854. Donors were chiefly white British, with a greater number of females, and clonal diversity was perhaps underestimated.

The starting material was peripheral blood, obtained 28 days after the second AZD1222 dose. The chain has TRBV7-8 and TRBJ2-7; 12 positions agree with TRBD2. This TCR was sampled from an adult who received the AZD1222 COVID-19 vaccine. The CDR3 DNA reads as TGTGCCAGCAGCACTAGCGGGGGGACCCCGTCCGAGCAGTACTTC. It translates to CASSTSGGTPSEQYF.